What follows are 25 T cell receptor beta chains derived from one specimen sequenced in a study of shared clonotypes between healthy human individuals. Only in-frame clones appear in the TCRdb table, and some are missing; sequencing was by immunoSEQ multiplex PCR. The data show about 2 million clones, about 95% seen once. Naive CD8 cells comprised CD45RO-negative, CCR7-positively selected cells, excluding terminally differentiated effector memory CD45RA+ cells. Sequenced material: naive CD8+ T cells sorted from blood. These receptors were collected from a man younger than 30 in good health.

With regard to this clone: Additional DNA sequences in this sample encode the identical CDR3. The V and J genes are TRBV9 and TRBJ2-3; D is unresolved. Trimming took 0 bases from V and 6 from J, leaving 5 bases between them. Germline CDR1 is SGDLS and CDR2 is YYNGEE. The CDR3 is made up of 12 amino acids. The CDR3 is CASSVGTDTQYF. Here the CDR3 DNA reads TGTGCCAGCAGCGTAGGGACGGATACGCAGTATTTT.

J is TRBJ1-4 and V is TRBV7-2, with a weak D call TRBD1 (6 bases). CDR1 is SGHTA and CDR2 is FQGNSA in the germline V gene. The CDR3 covers 14 residues. V shed 1 base and J shed 7 bases, with 10 bases lying between them. The CDR3 loop is CASSLEAGVEKLFF. CDR3 bases: TGTGCCAGCAGCTTAGAGGCAGGGGTTGAAAAACTGTTTTTT.

The chain joins TRBV4-3 to TRBJ1-5; D is undetermined. CDR1 is LGHNA, CDR2 YSLEER, per germline. The CDR3 length is 13 residues. V was trimmed by 5 bases and J by 6 bases, leaving 11 bases between them. The CDR3 nucleotides read TGCGCCAGCAGCAAGACCGTAAGTCAGCCCCAGCATTTT. Protein sequence: CASSKTVSQPQHF.

A word on this clone: Other nucleotide sequences in the sample specify the same CDR3. The chain is built from TRBV5-1 and TRBJ2-2; unclear D gene. The CDR3 loop spans 13 amino acids. In germline, CDR1 is SGHRS, CDR2 YFSETQ. The V gene lost 0 bases and the J gene lost 7 bases, with 7 bases spanning the gap. This CDR3 reads CASSLEGSGELFF. Here the CDR3 DNA reads TGCGCCAGCAGCTTGGAAGGTAGCGGGGAGCTGTTTTTT.

This clone was recorded only once. J is TRBJ2-7 and V is TRBV28; 10 nucleotides align to TRBD1. CDR3 length equals 15 residues. V was clipped by 1 base and J by 2 bases; unmatched bases: 2. CDR1 and CDR2 from the germline V gene are MDHEN and SYDVKM. The CDR3 region has the DNA TGTGCCAGCAGTTTATACGGACAGGGGGCCTACGAGCAGTACTTC. This codes for CASSLYGQGAYEQYF.

This clone appeared a single time. V usage is TRBV5-4 and J usage is TRBJ2-7; D is uncertain. This CDR3 is 13 amino acids long. Germline V gene sequence: CDR1 SGHNT, CDR2 YYREEE (reference sequence). V lost 0 bases, J lost 3 bases, and 7 bases lay in between. CDR3 nucleotide sequence: TGTGCCAGCAGCTTGGACATCTACTACGAGCAGTACTTC. Its protein is CASSLDIYYEQYF. Looking up the rest from reference TRBV5-4 and TRBJ2-7 gives the full variable domain: ETGVTQSPTHLIKTRGQQVTLRCSSQSGHNTVSWYQQALGQGPQFIFQYYREEENGRGNFPPRFSGLQFPNYSSELNVNALELDDSALYLCASSLDIYYEQYFGPGTRLTVT.

The genes are TRBV27 and TRBJ1-4; 8 positions agree with TRBD1. Germline values: CDR1 MNHEY, CDR2 SMNVEV (reference sequence). Trimming took 5 bases from V and 6 from J; bases not matched to a gene: 11. This CDR3 is 16 amino acids long. CDR3 bases: TGTGCCAGCAGTCCGTACATGGGACAGGCTTATGAAAAACTGTTTTTT. Translated, it gives CASSPYMGQAYEKLFF.

The chain uses TRBV6-5 and TRBJ2-5; no clear D gene. Trimming pared 2 bases from V and 2 bases from J, leaving 12 bases between. This CDR3 has 15 amino acids. Germline CDR1 and CDR2: MNHEY and SVGAGI. DNA for the CDR3: TGTGCCAGCAGTTACGCCGGTGGGGTACAAGAGACCCAGTACTTC. It specifies CASSYAGGVQETQYF.

J is TRBJ2-1 and V is TRBV11-2, with 10 bases that match TRBD2. Trimming removed 5 bases from V and 3 bases from J; junction bases left unmatched: 4. Germline values: CDR1 SGHAT, CDR2 FQNNGV. The CDR3 is 15 residues long. The chain's CDR3 is CASSPWTSGYNEQFF. CDR3 coding DNA: TGTGCCAGCAGCCCTTGGACTAGCGGCTACAATGAGCAGTTCTTC.

V gene TRBV28 combines with J gene TRBJ1-2; 7 bases are shared with TRBD1. This CDR3 has 14 amino acids. From germline, CDR1 is MDHEN and CDR2 SYDVKM. Germline trimming cut 5 bases from V and 8 bases from J; bases unmatched to any gene: 11. CDR3 coding DNA: TGTGCCAGCAGTCCGATCGGGACAGCAGACGGCTACACCTTC. This gives the protein CASSPIGTADGYTF.

V and J are TRBV5-1 and TRBJ2-2; D tentatively fits TRBD1 or TRBD2 (6 bases each). From germline, CDR1 is SGHRS and CDR2 YFSETQ. Between the trimmed V and J ends, which lost 4 bases and 6 bases, there was a span of 19 bases. This CDR3 is 16 amino acids long. The CDR3 loop is CASSNPGGGTAGELFF. CDR3 DNA sequence: TGCGCCAGCAGCAACCCTGGGGGCGGGACGGCCGGGGAGCTGTTTTTT.

The rearrangement links TRBV19 to TRBJ2-1, with 8 bases identical to TRBD2. CDR3 length: 17 amino acids. Per the germline V gene, CDR1 is LNHDA and CDR2 is SQIVND (reference sequence). The V gene end was trimmed by 1 base and the J gene end by 0 bases; junction bases not matched to a gene: 5. The CDR3 loop is CASSIVGGGNSYNEQFF. The DNA of the CDR3 is TGTGCCAGTAGTATAGTGGGCGGGGGGAACTCCTACAATGAGCAGTTCTTC. Full variable domain (remainder filled in from reference TRBV19 and TRBJ2-1): DGGITQSPKYLFRKEGQNVTLSCEQNLNHDAMYWYRQDPGQGLRLIYYSQIVNDFQKGDIAEGYSVSREKKESFPLTVTSAQKNPTAFYLCASSIVGGGNSYNEQFFGPGTRLTVL.

The DNA for the CDR3 is TGCGCCAGCAGCCAAGATAGGGTAAGCGGGAGTACTGGGGCCAACGTCCTGACTTTC. Amino acids: CASSQDRVSGSTGANVLTF. This chain connects TRBV4-3 to TRBJ2-6; 8 nucleotides line up with TRBD2. The germline V gene encodes CDR1 LGHNA and CDR2 YSLEER. V was pared by 0 bases and J by 2 bases, with 9 bases of the junction left unmatched. This CDR3 is built from 19 residues.

The rearrangement uses TRBV30 and TRBJ1-4; D is perhaps TRBD1 (6 bases). V was clipped by 5 bases and J by 7 bases, with 14 bases between them. Germline V gene lookup returns CDR1 GTSNPN and CDR2 SVGIG (reference sequence). The CDR3 loop spans 13 amino acids. CDR3 residues: CAWARGGIEKLFF. DNA of the CDR3: TGTGCCTGGGCCAGGGGTGGAATTGAAAAACTGTTTTTT.

This sequence joins TRBV4-1 and TRBJ2-7; 9 nucleotides line up with TRBD2. The CDR3 has 16 residues. V trimming: 0 bases; J trimming: 4 bases; junction bases outside the gene matches: 7. Germline-derived CDR1 and CDR2 are MGHRA and YSYEKL. The CDR3 reads CASSQEPSGEGYEQYF. CDR3 bases: TGCGCCAGCAGCCAAGAGCCTAGCGGGGAGGGATACGAGCAGTACTTC.

This chain uses TRBV4-1 with TRBJ2-1, with 11 positions matching TRBD2. Germline CDR1 MGHRA, CDR2 YSYEKL. V shed 6 bases, J shed 4 bases, and the junction held 5 bases outside the gene matches. This CDR3 contains 15 residues. This CDR3 is CASRPGLAVYNEQFF. The CDR3 DNA follows: TGCGCCAGCAGACCGGGACTAGCGGTATACAATGAGCAGTTCTTC.

CDR3 bases: TGCGCCAGCGGAGATTACGAGCAGTACTTC. Its protein is CASGDYEQYF. The J gene is TRBJ2-7, the V gene TRBV4-1; D gene ambiguous. CDR1 and CDR2 from the germline V gene are MGHRA and YSYEKL. V lost 8 bases and J 4 bases, leaving 6 bases between the germline ends. CDR3 size: 10 residues.

As for this clone: Additional DNA sequences in this sample encode the identical CDR3. The rearrangement joins TRBV7-9 to TRBJ2-7; no definite D call. The germline V gene encodes CDR1 SEHNR and CDR2 FQNEAQ (reference sequence). Trimming removed 1 base at V and 4 bases at J, with 8 bases between. This CDR3 spans 13 amino acids. The CDR3 nucleotides are TGTGCCAGCAGCTTAGGGAGTTTTTACGAGCAGTACTTC. Translation gives CASSLGSFYEQYF.

This sequence joins TRBV5-6 and TRBJ1-2; D possibly corresponds to TRBD1 (5 bases). Germline lookup yields CDR1 SGHDT and CDR2 YYEEEE. The CDR3 is 13 amino acids. The V end was cut by 0 bases, the J end by 7 bases, with 10 bases between. CDR3 in DNA: TGTGCCAGCAGCTTGGGGGCAGGGTTTGGCTACACCTTC. Translation: CASSLGAGFGYTF.

The J gene is TRBJ2-1, the V gene TRBV7-9, with D possibly matching TRBD1 (6 bases). V was clipped by 1 base and J by 3 bases, with 13 bases between them. The CDR3 extends over 16 amino acids. CDR1 and CDR2 from the germline V gene are SEHNR and FQNEAQ (reference sequence). The CDR3 region has the DNA TGTGCCAGCAGCTTAGATCAGGGGATGGACTACAATGAGCAGTTCTTC. Amino acid sequence: CASSLDQGMDYNEQFF.

This sequence joins TRBV6-1 and TRBJ1-2; the D gene is possibly TRBD1 (6 bases). This CDR3 spans 14 amino acids. Trimming stripped 2 bases from V and 5 bases from J, with 12 bases between. Germline V gene data show CDR1 as MNHNS and CDR2 as SASEGT. CDR3 DNA sequence: TGTGCCAGCAGTGAACTACAGGGCGGGTATGGCTACACCTTC. As protein: CASSELQGGYGYTF.

This clone was detected once. A read error may produce the germline difference seen at one junction end. V gene TRBV7-7 combines with J gene TRBJ2-3; either TRBD1 or TRBD2 may supply D (5 bases each). Germline V gene data show CDR1 as SSHAT and CDR2 as FNYEAQ (reference sequence). The CDR3 is 15 residues long. The CDR3 loop reads CASSLFPGATDTQYF. The CDR3 DNA sequence: TGTGCTAGCAGCTTATTTCCCGGGGCCACAGATACGCAGTATTTT. Looking up the rest from reference TRBV7-7 and TRBJ2-3 gives the full variable domain: GAGVSQSPRYKVTKRGQDVTLRCDPISSHATLYWYQQALGQGPEFLTYFNYEAQPDKSGLPSDRFSAERPEGSISTLTIQRTEQRDSAMYRCASSLFPGATDTQYFGPGTRLTVL.

CDR3 amino acids: CASSLGRGYEAFF. The DNA for the CDR3 is TGTGCCAGCAGCTTAGGCCGGGGATATGAAGCTTTCTTT. This rearrangement joins TRBV13 to TRBJ1-1, with no clear D. V was cut by 0 bases and J by 7 bases, with 9 bases left in between. In germline, CDR1 is PRHDT, CDR2 FYEKMQ (reference sequence). This CDR3 has 13 amino acids.

This chain uses TRBV27 with TRBJ1-2; D remains unclear. The CDR3 is 15 residues long. Germline loops: CDR1 MNHEY, CDR2 SMNVEV (reference sequence). V dropped 3 bases and J dropped 5 bases, with 16 bases sitting between them. The CDR3 DNA follows: TGTGCCAGCAGTTTCGGAAGGGAGCTCCCTTATGGCTACACCTTC. It is translated as CASSFGRELPYGYTF.

The chain carries TRBV29-1 and TRBJ2-3; weak D call: TRBD2 (6 bases). Trimming left V 2 bases short and J 5 bases short, with 14 bases between. This CDR3 is built from 14 residues. Germline lookup yields CDR1 SQVTM and CDR2 ANQGSEA. The CDR3 reads CSVEYGGPQDTQYF. Here the CDR3 DNA reads TGCAGCGTTGAATACGGAGGGCCCCAAGATACGCAGTATTTT.